Listed here is a single TCR beta chain. This CDR3 contains 13 residues. The V gene lost 5 bases and the J gene lost 4 bases, with 12 bases spanning the gap. Germline CDR1 SGHNT, CDR2 YENEEA. These data come from a study of blood T cell repertoires in COVID-19. Data came from immunoSEQ multiplex PCR; TCRdb stores just in-frame clones and leaves some out. The table has a few hundred thousand clones, 89% seen once; the top ten hold around 4.6%. The sequence came from a woman between 35 and 50 years old who had recovered from COVID-19. The genes are TRBV11-3 and TRBJ2-7; D unresolved. The sample consisted of peripheral blood. CDR3 in amino acids: CASSPPSSYEQYF. CDR3 sequence (DNA): TGTGCCAGCAGCCCTCCCTCTTCGTACGAGCAGTACTTC.